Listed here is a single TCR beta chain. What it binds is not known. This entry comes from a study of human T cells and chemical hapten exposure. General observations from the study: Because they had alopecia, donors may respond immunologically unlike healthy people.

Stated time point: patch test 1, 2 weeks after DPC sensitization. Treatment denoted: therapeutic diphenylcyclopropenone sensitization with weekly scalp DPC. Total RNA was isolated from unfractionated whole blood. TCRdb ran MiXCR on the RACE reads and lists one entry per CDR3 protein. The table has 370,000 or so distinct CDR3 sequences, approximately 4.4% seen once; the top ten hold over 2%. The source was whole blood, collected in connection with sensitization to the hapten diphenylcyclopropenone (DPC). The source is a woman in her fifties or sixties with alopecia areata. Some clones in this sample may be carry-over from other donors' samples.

Written as DNA, the CDR3 is TGTGCCAGCAGTTTTAGCGGAGCGTCCTACAATGAGCAGTTCTTC. It specifies CASSFSGASYNEQFF. The gene calls are TRBV12-3 or TRBV12-4 and TRBJ2-1; TRBD2 is a possible D gene (6 bases). The V end lost 3 bases, the J end lost 1 base, and 10 bases lay between the germline ends. The CDR3 is 15 amino acids.